A single sample is the source of the 18 T cell receptor beta chains below, sequenced in a study of T cells after yellow fever vaccination. Each CDR3 protein gets one entry after TCRdb re-called the 5' RACE reads with MiXCR. The sample shows 200,000 or so distinct CDR3 sequences, about 7% of them seen only once. Here the sequenced sample was CD4+ T cells sorted from PBMCs, taken on the day of the yellow fever booster vaccination. The source is a man between 25 and 39 years old who received the YFV17D yellow fever vaccine.

The CDR3 loop reads CASSPNQLAGGILSSYNEQFF. CDR3 bases: TGTGCCAGCTCACCAAACCAACTAGCGGGAGGGATTTTGAGCTCCTACAATGAGCAGTTCTTC. The V and J genes are TRBV18 and TRBJ2-1; TRBD2 matches 13 bases. The germline V gene encodes CDR1 KGHSH and CDR2 LQKENI. The V segment lost 2 bases and the J segment 0 bases; nucleotides outside the gene matches: 13. CDR3 length: 21 amino acids.

This clonotype has ten or more counts. The chain employs TRBV7-2 and TRBJ1-1, with 8 nucleotides matching TRBD1. Trimming cost V 6 bases and J 4 bases; bases outside gene matches: 7. The germline gives CDR1 SGHTA, CDR2 FQGNSA. The CDR3 has 14 amino acids. CDR3 coding DNA: TGTGCCAGCAGTTATCAGGGGGCGGGCACTGAAGCTTTCTTT. It is translated as CASSYQGAGTEAFF.

V usage is TRBV7-2 and J usage is TRBJ1-3, with TRBD1 matching 10 bases. Trimming took 4 bases from V and 4 from J; bases not matched to a gene: 4. The CDR3 contains 15 residues. Germline CDR1 is SGHTA and CDR2 is FQGNSA. This chain's CDR3 is CASSSDRGRGNTIYF. The CDR3 DNA follows: TGTGCCAGCAGCTCGGACAGGGGGAGAGGAAACACCATATATTTT.

The chain couples TRBV7-2 to TRBJ2-7; 7 bases match TRBD1. Germline trimming cut 3 bases from V and 3 bases from J; bases unmatched to any gene: 11. Germline lookup yields CDR1 SGHTA and CDR2 FQGNSA. The CDR3 covers 16 residues. CDR3 in amino acids: CASSLDDRVADYEQYF. The CDR3, as DNA: TGTGCCAGCAGCTTGGACGACAGGGTTGCAGACTACGAGCAGTACTTC.

This clonotype appeared many times. J is TRBJ2-6 and V is TRBV7-9; D gene unclear. The CDR3 has 13 residues. The germline CDR1 and CDR2 sequences are SEHNR and FQNEAQ (reference sequence). V was pared by 6 bases and J by 0 bases, with 3 bases between. CDR3 coding DNA: TGTGCCAGCAGTAGCTCTGGGGCCAACGTCCTGACTTTC. It encodes CASSSSGANVLTF.

This clonotype was seen only a few times. V is TRBV5-4 and J is TRBJ2-1, with 7 bases identical to TRBD2. CDR3 length equals 17 residues. Unmatched junction bases numbered 10, after V lost 3 bases and J lost 1 base. CDR1 is SGHNT, CDR2 YYREEE, per germline (reference sequence). DNA for the CDR3: TGTGCCAGCAGCTCCCCCGGCGGGAGTAATTCCTACAATGAGCAGTTCTTC. Protein sequence: CASSSPGGSNSYNEQFF.

J is TRBJ1-5 and V is TRBV7-2, with 8 bases aligning to TRBD1. Per the germline V gene, CDR1 is SGHTA and CDR2 is FQGNSA. J lost 6 bases, V lost 3 bases, and 7 bases had no gene match. This CDR3 is built from 15 residues. Here the CDR3 reads CASSFRTGWGQPQHF. DNA for the CDR3: TGTGCCAGCAGCTTTCGGACAGGGTGGGGTCAGCCCCAGCATTTT.

A few counts support this clonotype. The J gene is TRBJ2-7, the V gene TRBV4-2, with TRBD2 matching over 7 bases. The CDR3 consists of 18 residues. Losses at the gene ends were 4 bases for V and 2 bases for J; bases not matched to a gene: 17. Germline lookup yields CDR1 LGHNA and CDR2 YNFKEQ. CDR3 protein: CASSLKLASGRGPYEQYF. The CDR3, as DNA: TGTGCCAGCAGCCTAAAGTTGGCTAGCGGCCGAGGGCCCTACGAGCAGTACTTC.

This clonotype came up many times. The rearrangement links TRBV6-5 to TRBJ2-7; the D is unclear. The germline V gene encodes CDR1 MNHEY and CDR2 SVGAGI. V lost 0 bases and J lost 2, with 17 bases in between. The CDR3 extends over 17 amino acids. The DNA of the CDR3 is TGTGCCAGCAGTTACTCGGGGATCAGTGCTAGGGCCTACGAGCAGTACTTC. Translated, it gives CASSYSGISARAYEQYF.

Turning to this clonotype: The junction does not match germline at one end; this may be a read error. The J gene is TRBJ2-3, the V gene TRBV20-1, with D maybe TRBD2 (5 bases). This CDR3 contains 16 residues. CDR1 is DFQATT, CDR2 SNEGSKA, per germline (reference sequence). The CDR3 DNA sequence: TGCTGTGCTAGGCGTCCGGGAATAGCGCTCACAGATACGCAGTATTTT. Its translation: CCARRPGIALTDTQYF.

The chain has TRBV6-1 and TRBJ2-5; 7 bases fit TRBD2. The CDR3 loop spans 14 amino acids. The ends lost 6 bases at V and 4 bases at J; junction bases unmatched: 8. Per the germline V gene, CDR1 is MNHNS and CDR2 is SASEGT. The DNA for the CDR3 is TGTGCCAGCAGGTTCGGCGGGAGTACAGAGACCCAGTACTTC. Translated: CASRFGGSTETQYF.

This clonotype was seen more than once but under ten times. This chain connects TRBV2 to TRBJ1-2, with a tentative D call TRBD1 (6 bases). The V gene's germline CDR1 is SNHLY and CDR2 FYNNEI. Trimming removed 5 bases at V and 2 bases at J, with 9 bases between. There are 13 residues in the CDR3. The CDR3 is CASSRDNNYGYTF. CDR3 in DNA: TGTGCCAGCAGTCGGGACAACAACTATGGCTACACCTTC.

This clonotype appeared many times. This chain connects TRBV30 to TRBJ2-7; D unresolved. CDR3 size: 9 residues. The germline gives CDR1 GTSNPN, CDR2 SVGIG (reference sequence). The germline V and J ends were trimmed by 8 bases and 3 bases, with 5 bases remaining between them. The DNA for the CDR3 is TGTGCCGGAGACTACGAGCAGTACTTC. Translating gives CAGDYEQYF. The whole variable domain, filled in from reference TRBV30 and TRBJ2-7, reads SQTIHQWPATLVQPVGSPLSLECTVEGTSNPNLYWYRQAAGRGLQLLFYSVGIGQISSEVPQNLSASRPQDRQFILSSKKLLLSDSGFYLCAGDYEQYFGPGTRLTVT.

The rearrangement links TRBV30 to TRBJ2-2; D possibly corresponds to TRBD1 (6 bases). The CDR3 consists of 16 residues. The V gene's germline CDR1 is GTSNPN and CDR2 SVGIG (reference sequence). V was shortened by 4 bases and J by 6 bases, with 21 bases between the two germline ends. Written as DNA, the CDR3 is TGTGCCTGGAACTACCGGGACACCCAGATGGCCGGGGAGCTGTTTTTT. It specifies CAWNYRDTQMAGELFF.

V gene TRBV6-5 combines with J gene TRBJ2-3; 8 bases align to TRBD2. Germline CDR1 and CDR2: MNHEY and SVGAGI. Trimming took 4 bases from V and 6 from J; bases not matched to a gene: 12. The CDR3 runs 16 residues. The CDR3 DNA follows: TGTGCCAGCAGTTTCATCCCAAGCGGGAGAAGCGATACGCAGTATTTT. Translating it yields CASSFIPSGRSDTQYF.

This chain links TRBV9 with TRBJ1-2, with 7 bases that match TRBD1. CDR1 is SGDLS, CDR2 YYNGEE, per germline. V lost 3 bases and J lost 8; bases outside the gene matches: 13. The CDR3 contains 15 residues. CDR3 nucleotide sequence: TGTGCCAGCAGCGGCAGACAGGGTGAAATATGGGGCTACACCTTC. Translation: CASSGRQGEIWGYTF.

Only a few counts were recorded for this clonotype. The gene calls are TRBV6-1 and TRBJ1-1; no clear D. The germline gives CDR1 MNHNS, CDR2 SASEGT. The CDR3 is 13 residues long. V was trimmed by 8 bases and J by 0 bases, leaving 10 bases between them. CDR3 residues: CASRATLNTEAFF. Written as DNA, the CDR3 is TGTGCCAGCCGGGCGACCTTGAACACTGAAGCTTTCTTT.

The V call is TRBV3-1, the J call TRBJ2-7; TRBD1 matches 7 bases. Germline CDR1 LGHDT, CDR2 YNNKEL (reference sequence). This CDR3 has 19 amino acids. V shed 11 bases, J shed 0 bases, and the junction held 25 bases outside the gene matches. The CDR3 reads CAFCPPRIYRGASSYEQYF. The DNA for the CDR3 is TGTGCCTTCTGTCCTCCCCGAATTTACAGGGGTGCGAGCTCCTACGAGCAGTACTTC.